The 10 T cell receptor beta chains listed next were all sequenced from one sample in a study of regulatory T cells in long-lasting Graves disease. The time point: persistent/refractory GD, antithyroid drugs over 5 years with positive TRAb. Isolated PBMC RNA provided the starting material for the TCR library. Library construction for TCR beta used iRepertoire HTBI primers and Arm-PCR of CDR3 regions. From the multiplex PCR reads, TCRdb called clonotypes with MiXCR, one entry per CDR3 protein. This sample has fewer than 400,000 distinct CDR3 sequences, with less than 25% found just once. The sample consisted of peripheral blood mononuclear cells (PBMCs), taken when the disease was refractory, from a patient treated with antithyroid drugs. All receptors come from a female donor with Graves disease.

This clonotype was observed many times. V usage is TRBV7-9 and J usage is TRBJ2-6; 8 nucleotides align to TRBD1. CDR1 and CDR2 (germline): SEHNR, FQNEAQ (reference sequence). Trimming cost V 3 bases and J 2 bases; bases outside gene matches: 9. CDR3 length: 18 amino acids. The chain's CDR3 is CASSFRDRISPGANVLTF. CDR3 nucleotide sequence: TGTGCCAGCAGCTTCCGGGACAGGATTTCCCCTGGGGCCAACGTCCTGACTTTC.

This clonotype occurred many times. The genes are TRBV13 and TRBJ2-7, with no clear D. CDR1 PRHDT and CDR2 FYEKMQ come from the germline V gene (reference sequence). Trimming removed 0 bases at V and 2 bases at J, with 11 bases between. The CDR3 has 15 residues. In DNA form, the CDR3 reads TGTGCCAGCAGCTTAGGGTCTCCCAAAGCCTACGAGCAGTACTTC. It translates to CASSLGSPKAYEQYF.

The table lists this clonotype with many counts. At one of its ends the junction is not consistent with the germline gene, which may arise from a read error. This chain links TRBV20-1 with TRBJ2-5, with D perhaps being TRBD1 or TRBD2 (6 bases each). The germline V gene encodes CDR1 DFQATT and CDR2 SNEGSKA (reference sequence). CDR3 length: 12 amino acids. In DNA form, the CDR3 reads TGCAGTGCCAGAGGGGGGACCGAGACCCAGTACTTC. This codes for CSARGGTETQYF.

This clonotype was observed a few times. V usage is TRBV20-1 and J usage is TRBJ2-7; 12 positions match TRBD2. Losses at the gene ends were 6 bases for V and 6 bases for J; bases not matched to a gene: 12. CDR1 and CDR2 from the germline V gene are DFQATT and SNEGSKA (reference sequence). The CDR3 runs to 15 residues. CDR3 protein: CSARILTSGSGEQYF. DNA of the CDR3: TGCAGTGCAAGAATTCTGACTAGCGGGAGTGGCGAGCAGTACTTC.

This clonotype has just a few counts. The J gene is TRBJ1-5, the V gene TRBV19; maybe TRBD1 (6 bases). The V gene's germline CDR1 is LNHDA and CDR2 SQIVND (reference sequence). This CDR3 has 15 amino acids. V was pared by 0 bases and J by 6 bases, with 12 bases between. Written as DNA, the CDR3 is TGTGCCAGTAGTATAGAGGGGGGGCGTGCTCAGCCCCAGCATTTT. This codes for CASSIEGGRAQPQHF.

This clonotype was recorded at least ten times. The CDR3 sequence is CASSYSGIMNTEAFF. CDR3 nucleotide sequence: TGTGCCAGCAGTTATAGTGGGATCATGAACACTGAAGCTTTCTTT. The J gene is TRBJ1-1, the V gene TRBV6-5; D unclear. The CDR3 has 15 residues. Germline V gene lookup returns CDR1 MNHEY and CDR2 SVGAGI. Trimming removed 3 bases from V and 0 bases from J, with 11 bases in between.

This clonotype was seen repeatedly, ten times or more. This rearrangement joins TRBV20-1 to TRBJ1-1; D perhaps matches TRBD1 (5 bases). The CDR3 runs to 15 residues. Trimming pared 3 bases from V and 4 bases from J, leaving 18 bases between. Looked up from germline, CDR1 is DFQATT and CDR2 is SNEGSKA (reference sequence). The CDR3 nucleotides read TGCAGTGCTAGTGACTCTCCAGGGTTGGCCACTGAAGCTTTCTTT. It codes for CSASDSPGLATEAFF.

This chain connects TRBV15 to TRBJ2-2; a weak D match, TRBD2 (5 bases). With 4 bases removed from V and 5 bases from J, the gap between germline ends came to 17 bases. CDR3 length: 16 residues. The germline gives CDR1 LNHNV, CDR2 YYDKDF (reference sequence). The CDR3 region is CATSIGKGVGTGELFF. CDR3 nucleotide sequence: TGTGCCACCAGCATCGGAAAGGGAGTCGGGACCGGGGAGCTGTTTTTT. Supplemented by reference TRBV15 and TRBJ2-2, the full variable domain reads DAMVIQNPRYQVTQFGKPVTLSCSQTLNHNVMYWYQQKSSQAPKLLFHYYDKDFNNEADTPDNFQSRRPNTSFCFLDIRSPGLGDTAMYLCATSIGKGVGTGELFFGEGSRLTVL.

This clonotype was detected only a few times. The CDR3 spells CASSQGAADRVAFF. CDR3 nucleotides: TGCGCCAGCAGCCAAGGCGCGGCAGACCGCGTAGCTTTCTTT. The chain has TRBV4-1 and TRBJ1-1; no definite D call. The CDR3 runs to 14 residues. V lost 1 base to trimming and J lost 10 bases, with 16 bases between them. Per germline, CDR1 MGHRA and CDR2 YSYEKL.

This clonotype was detected ten times or more. The chain carries TRBV7-2 and TRBJ2-2; D uncertain. Trimming removed 1 base at V and 0 bases at J, with 6 bases between. The germline V gene has CDR1 SGHTA and CDR2 FQGNSA. The CDR3 has 15 residues. CDR3 sequence (DNA): TGTGCCAGCAGCTTAGATTTCACGAACACCGGGGAGCTGTTTTTT. Amino acid sequence: CASSLDFTNTGELFF.